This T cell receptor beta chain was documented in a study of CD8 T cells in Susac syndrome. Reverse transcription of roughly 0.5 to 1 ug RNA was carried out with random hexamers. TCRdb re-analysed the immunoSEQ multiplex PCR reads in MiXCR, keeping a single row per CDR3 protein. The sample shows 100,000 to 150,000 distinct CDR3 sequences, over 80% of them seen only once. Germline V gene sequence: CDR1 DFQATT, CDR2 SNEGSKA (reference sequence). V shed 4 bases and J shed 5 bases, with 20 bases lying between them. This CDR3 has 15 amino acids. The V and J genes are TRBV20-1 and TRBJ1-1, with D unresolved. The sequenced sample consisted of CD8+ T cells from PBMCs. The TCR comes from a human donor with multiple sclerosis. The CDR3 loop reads CSAKGPPLGTTEAFF. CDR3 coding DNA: TGCAGTGCTAAGGGCCCCCCACTCGGAACGACTGAAGCTTTCTTT.